These T cell receptor beta chains were read from a single sample in a study of T cells in Graves' hyperthyroidism and ophthalmopathy. TCRdb re-called the multiplex PCR reads through MiXCR, storing one row per CDR3 protein. There are 400,000 to 500,000 distinct CDR3 sequences in the sample; 13% to 15% occur only once, and around 17% lies in the top ten. The sample was blood. The source of these receptors is a woman between 18 and 29 years old with Graves' hyperthyroidism. Each CDR3 is given without its conserved first and last residue. The order of the fields is V gene, J gene, CDR3 protein.

TRBV20-1,TRBJ2-1,SAWGWTSGNNEQF
TRBV2,TRBJ2-1,ASTPGGAYNEQF
TRBV19,TRBJ1-5,ASRFYNRGGQPQH
TRBV5-1,TRBJ2-3,ASSLEIAEGTDTQY
TRBV6-5,TRBJ1-5,ASSPSTGNGPQH
TRBV24-1,TRBJ1-2,ATSGSGTPRPLGDYGYT
TRBV5-1,TRBJ1-1,ASSLDRVAF
TRBV12-3/TRBV12-4,TRBJ1-4,ASSHRQGFEKLF
TRBV6-5,TRBJ1-2,ASSLNSYGYT
TRBV7-2,TRBJ2-1,ASSLDAGTHYNEQF
TRBV20-1,TRBJ2-2,SARDSLAGEGTGELF
TRBV24-1,TRBJ1-2,ATSEQGGDYGYT
TRBV24-1,TRBJ2-3,ATGGADTDTQY
TRBV12-3/TRBV12-4,TRBJ2-2,ASSLWRSTTGELF
TRBV11-2,TRBJ1-1,ASSPEGGINTEAF
TRBV3-1,TRBJ2-5,ASSLQTSTKTQY
TRBV7-2,TRBJ2-1,ASSLGGRALDEQF
TRBV12-3/TRBV12-4,TRBJ2-7,ASGTSGYEQY
TRBV2,TRBJ1-1,ASRAARDLNTEAF
TRBV19,TRBJ2-3,ATRDSTTPTDTQY
TRBV5-1,TRBJ2-2,ASSSQPLAGGAGTGELF
TRBV29-1,TRBJ1-1,SVTGGMNTEAF
TRBV20-1,TRBJ1-1,SARDSQGNTEAF
TRBV3-1,TRBJ2-3,ASRLAGIGTDTQY
TRBV5-1,TRBJ2-1,ASSLGLAGQNLEQF
TRBV2,TRBJ2-1,ASSEREGRF
TRBV4-2,TRBJ2-3,ASSQDGTGVSTDTQY
TRBV9,TRBJ1-1,ASSLKVGGGTEAF
TRBV2,TRBJ2-2,ASRAGVPTGELF
TRBV12-3/TRBV12-4,TRBJ1-1,ASSSTVEAF
TRBV12-3/TRBV12-4,TRBJ1-1,ASSQQGFQKAF
TRBV27,TRBJ1-6,ATTDDPRGLNSPLH
TRBV29-1,TRBJ1-5,SVGEGPLQNQPQH
TRBV24-1,TRBJ1-2,ATSDKDRGYGYT
TRBV6-1,TRBJ2-3,ASSGSAGVTDTQY
TRBV6-1,TRBJ1-2,ASSDPLYT
TRBV7-9,TRBJ1-1,ASSSPFKKSNTEAF
TRBV2,TRBJ2-2,ASGRAGGPGTGELF
TRBV5-1,TRBJ1-2,ASSTGGSGYT
TRBV25-1,TRBJ2-2,ASTRPGPMNTGELF
TRBV19,TRBJ2-3,ASTSQREGTDTQY
TRBV9,TRBJ2-1,ASSASTRLAGTIYNEQF
TRBV20-1,TRBJ1-1,SARDSGLAYTFSTEAF
TRBV12-5,TRBJ2-3,ASGRDSATDDHYDTQY
TRBV30,TRBJ2-1,AWILSSYNEQF
TRBV12-3/TRBV12-4,TRBJ1-5,ASYPRRWNSNQPQH
TRBV29-1,TRBJ2-3,SVADRFGVDTQY
TRBV7-9,TRBJ1-1,ASSLATGRNTEAF
TRBV5-1,TRBJ1-4,ASSLAGRDNEKLF
TRBV11-2,TRBJ2-3,ASSLGPASTDTQY
TRBV15,TRBJ1-1,ATTRGGEKVEAF
TRBV24-1,TRBJ2-3,ATSDSVSPGTQY
TRBV27,TRBJ1-2,ASAAGQGAFGYT
TRBV4-1,TRBJ2-1,ASSQGGQGNNEQF